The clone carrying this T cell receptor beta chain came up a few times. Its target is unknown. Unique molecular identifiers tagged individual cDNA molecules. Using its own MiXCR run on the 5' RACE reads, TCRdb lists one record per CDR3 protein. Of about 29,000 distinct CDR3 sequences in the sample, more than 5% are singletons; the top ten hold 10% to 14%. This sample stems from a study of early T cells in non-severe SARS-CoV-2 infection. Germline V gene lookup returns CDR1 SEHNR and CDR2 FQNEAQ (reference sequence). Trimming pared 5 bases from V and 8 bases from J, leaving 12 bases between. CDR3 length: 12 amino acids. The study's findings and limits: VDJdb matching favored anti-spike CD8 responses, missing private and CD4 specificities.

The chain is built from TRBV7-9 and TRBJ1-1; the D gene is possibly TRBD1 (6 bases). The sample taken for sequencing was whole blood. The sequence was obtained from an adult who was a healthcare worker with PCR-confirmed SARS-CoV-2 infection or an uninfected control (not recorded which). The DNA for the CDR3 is TGTGCCAGCAGCCAGGGGCAGGGCGAAGCTTTCTTT. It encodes CASSQGQGEAFF.